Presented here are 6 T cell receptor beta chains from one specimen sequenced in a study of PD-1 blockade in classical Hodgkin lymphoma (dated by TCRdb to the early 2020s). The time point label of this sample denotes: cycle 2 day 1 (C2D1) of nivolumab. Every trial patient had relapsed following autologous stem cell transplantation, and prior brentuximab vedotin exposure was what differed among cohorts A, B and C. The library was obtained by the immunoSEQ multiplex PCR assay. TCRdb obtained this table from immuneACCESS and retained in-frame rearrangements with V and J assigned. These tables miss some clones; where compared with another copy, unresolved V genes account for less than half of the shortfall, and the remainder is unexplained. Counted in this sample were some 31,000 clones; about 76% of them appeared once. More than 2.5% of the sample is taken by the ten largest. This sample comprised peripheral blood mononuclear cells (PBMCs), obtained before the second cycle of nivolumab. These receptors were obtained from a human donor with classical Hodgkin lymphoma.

The CDR3 loop is CASSLTGGFEQYF. The CDR3 DNA reads as TGCGCCAGCAGCCTTACGGGGGGTTTCGAGCAGTACTTC. The genes are TRBV5-1 and TRBJ2-7; 7 bases align to TRBD2. In germline, CDR1 is SGHRS, CDR2 YFSETQ. V dropped 4 bases and J dropped 6; count of bases not matched to a gene: 7. The CDR3 covers 13 residues.

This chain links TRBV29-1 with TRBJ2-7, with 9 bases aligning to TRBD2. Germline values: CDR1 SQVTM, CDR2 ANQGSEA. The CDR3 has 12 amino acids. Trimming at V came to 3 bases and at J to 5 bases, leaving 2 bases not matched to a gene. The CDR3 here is CSVDSGGNEQYF. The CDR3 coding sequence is TGCAGCGTTGATAGCGGGGGTAACGAGCAGTACTTC.

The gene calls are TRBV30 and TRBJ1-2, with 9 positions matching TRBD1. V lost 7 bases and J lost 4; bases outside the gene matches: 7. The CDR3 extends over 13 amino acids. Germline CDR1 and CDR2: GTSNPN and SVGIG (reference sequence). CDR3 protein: CALQQGAGYGYTF. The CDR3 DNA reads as TGTGCCTTACAACAGGGGGCAGGCTATGGCTACACCTTC.

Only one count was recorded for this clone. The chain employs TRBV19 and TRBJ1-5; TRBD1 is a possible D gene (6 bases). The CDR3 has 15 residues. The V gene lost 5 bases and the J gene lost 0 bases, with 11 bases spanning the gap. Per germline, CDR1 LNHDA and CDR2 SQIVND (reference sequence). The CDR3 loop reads CASSETGLSNQPQHF. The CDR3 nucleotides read TGTGCCAGTAGTGAGACAGGCCTTAGCAATCAGCCCCAGCATTTT.

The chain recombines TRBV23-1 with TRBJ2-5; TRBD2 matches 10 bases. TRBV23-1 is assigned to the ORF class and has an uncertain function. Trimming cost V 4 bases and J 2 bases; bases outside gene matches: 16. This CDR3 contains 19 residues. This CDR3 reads CASSPQLPASGGPQETQYF. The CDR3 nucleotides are TGCGCCAGCAGTCCGCAACTCCCGGCTAGCGGGGGACCACAAGAGACCCAGTACTTC.

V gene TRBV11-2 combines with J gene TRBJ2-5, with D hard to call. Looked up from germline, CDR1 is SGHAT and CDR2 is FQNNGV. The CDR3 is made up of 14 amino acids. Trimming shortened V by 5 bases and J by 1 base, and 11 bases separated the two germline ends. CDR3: CASSLQRVQETQYF. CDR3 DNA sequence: TGTGCCAGCAGCCTTCAACGGGTCCAAGAGACCCAGTACTTC.